Below, one T cell receptor beta chain is given with its context. These data are taken from a study of CD8 T cells in Susac syndrome. Reverse transcription of roughly 0.45 to 1 ug RNA used random hexamers. TCRdb used MiXCR to reprocess the immunoSEQ multiplex PCR reads, holding one entry per CDR3 protein. Among hundreds of thousands of distinct CDR3 sequences listed, roughly 94% were seen once. Germline CDR1 reads SQVTM; CDR2 reads ANQGSEA. The CDR3 sequence is 13 residues long. The V gene end was trimmed by 7 bases and the J gene end by 8 bases; junction bases not matched to a gene: 10. Relapsing-remitting disease, either stable or active, was present in the treatment-naive patients who were the multiple sclerosis controls.

The chain links TRBV29-1 to TRBJ2-1; 8 bases line up with TRBD2. This sequence was found in a human donor with multiple sclerosis. The specimen was CD4+ T cells from PBMCs. The CDR3 loop is CSDAGGSWDEQFF. CDR3 DNA sequence: TGCAGCGACGCGGGGGGTTCTTGGGATGAGCAGTTCTTC.